The present T cell receptor (beta chain) was sequenced within a study of blood T cell repertoires in COVID-19. Whole-study context: Samples taken during acute and convalescent COVID-19 were collected in the United States, Italy and Spain. Sources were T cells, B-cell-depleted T cells, or PBMCs; the material itself was cDNA or gDNA.

Under the authors' procedure: Amplification of reference gene primers was used by the study to estimate nucleated cell counts. Repertoires were generated with immunoSEQ multiplex PCR, while TCRdb's copy carries only in-frame clones and drops some. V, J and clone size are those of that table, while D and trimming were read from the DNA. The sample has roughly 29,000 clones, roughly 80% seen once. Germline V gene sequence: CDR1 MGHRA, CDR2 YSYEKL. The length of the CDR3 is 18 residues. With 4 bases removed from V and 0 bases from J, the gap between germline ends came to 22 bases. The sequenced sample consisted of peripheral blood. The V gene is TRBV4-1, the J gene TRBJ2-7, with D possibly being TRBD2 (6 bases). The origin of this receptor is a woman in her seventies with active or convalescent COVID-19. The CDR3 sequence is CASSLVFRGTVSSYEQYF. CDR3 DNA: TGCGCCAGCAGCCTAGTGTTTCGTGGGACTGTGAGCTCCTACGAGCAGTACTTC.